The sequence of this T cell receptor (beta chain) was determined in a study of blood T cell repertoires in COVID-19. The CDR3 is 14 amino acids. The trim removed 4 bases at V and 0 bases at J, leaving 4 bases unmatched. CDR1 is SGDLS, CDR2 YYNGEE, per germline. Data came from immunoSEQ multiplex PCR; TCRdb stores just in-frame clones and leaves some out. The sample holds more than 55,000 clones, 86% seen once. This sequence joins TRBV9 and TRBJ2-7; 7 bases map to TRBD1. The TCR comes from a man between 50 and 59 years old with active COVID-19. The source material was peripheral blood. CDR3 loop: CASSLGQNSYEQYF. The CDR3 DNA sequence: TGTGCCAGCAGCCTGGGACAGAACTCCTACGAGCAGTACTTC.